This TCR beta chain was recovered during a study of T cell responses to AZD1222 COVID-19 vaccine. Broader study findings: As reported, nearly half of all spike-specific TCRs target variant regions that are unmutated. In all cases, repertoires were sampled only after the peak T cell response.

TCRdb's table, derived via immunoSEQ multiplex PCR, lists solely in-frame clones and lacks some. This table has about 150,000 clones, approximately 94% appearing once. Trimming removed 4 bases at V and 7 bases at J, with 18 bases between. The germline CDR1 and CDR2 sequences are SGHNT and YYREEE (reference sequence). This CDR3 has 15 amino acids. Remarks on this clone: Antigen specificity is unknown.

The sequencing here drew on peripheral blood, taken on day 0 of AZD1222 vaccination. The clonotype comes from an adult in good health. V and J are TRBV5-4 and TRBJ2-1; possibly TRBD2 for D (5 bases). In DNA, the CDR3 is TGTGCCAGCAGCAAAGTACTAGTGTCAGCAAATGAGCAGTTCTTC. Protein sequence: CASSKVLVSANEQFF.